This TCR beta chain was identified during a study of blood T cell repertoires in COVID-19. Looking at the study overall: COVID-19 samples collected from the United States, Italy and Spain covered acute and convalescent phases. PBMCs, B-cell-depleted T cells, or T cells were the source of the cDNA or gDNA that made up the material.

Source study methods: Reference gene primer amplification gave estimated nucleated cell counts. Sequencing was performed with immunoSEQ multiplex PCR; in TCRdb, only in-frame clones are kept and a portion is missing. That table furnishes V, J and clone size, whereas the DNA furnished D and trimming. The sample contains 150,000 to 200,000 clones, roughly 85% of which appear only once. V was shortened by 5 bases and J by 3 bases, with 13 bases between the two germline ends. The CDR3 consists of 14 residues. Germline CDR1 KGHSH, CDR2 LQKENI. The chain uses TRBV18 and TRBJ1-1, with a possible D match to TRBD1 (6 bases). The sequence came from a human donor with acute or convalescent COVID-19. The donor label of this sample is uncertain. The material sequenced was peripheral blood. The CDR3 here is CASSTRQEDTEAFF. The CDR3 DNA follows: TGTGCCAGCTCAACAAGACAGGAGGACACTGAAGCTTTCTTT. The full variable domain, with the rest looked up from reference TRBV18 and TRBJ1-1, is NAGVMQNPRHLVRRRGQEARLRCSPMKGHSHVYWYRQLPEEGLKFMVYLQKENIIDESGMPKERFSAEFPKEGPSILRIQQVVRGDSAAYFCASSTRQEDTEAFFGQGTRLTVV.